The table lists the clone carrying this TCR beta chain with a few counts. What it binds is unknown. TCR cDNA received a 3' ligated oligonucleotide that carried a UMI. Adult healthy volunteers gave 2.5 ml peripheral blood for whole-blood RNA. Input was roughly 1 to 1000 ng of DNase-treated total RNA without cell sorting. The data were taken from a study of naive and memory T cell subsets. The SP2 primer and nested alpha and beta constant region primers amplified ligated cDNA in four rounds. Alpha and beta constant region primers primed reverse transcription for blood and skin samples. TCRdb reprocessed the 5' RACE reads with MiXCR, giving one entry per CDR3 protein. The sample includes roughly 62,000 distinct CDR3 sequences, 7.2% of them seen just once. Overall study findings and caveats: The RNA method is potentially sensitive to activation and differentiation changes.

Germline-derived CDR1 and CDR2 are SEHNR and FQNEAQ (reference sequence). V lost 1 base, J lost 11 bases, and 12 bases lay in between. The CDR3 consists of 12 residues. The gene calls are TRBV7-9 and TRBJ2-7, with D possibly matching TRBD1 (6 bases). This TCR was sampled from a male donor in good health. CDR3 nucleotides: TGTGCCAGCAGCTTAGACCCAGGGGTTAAGTACTTC. Translation: CASSLDPGVKYF. The variable domain in full, completed from reference TRBV7-9 and TRBJ2-7, reads DTGVSQNPRHKITKRGQNVTFRCDPISEHNRLYWYRQTLGQGPEFLTYFQNEAQLEKSRLLSDRFSAERPKGSFSTLEIQRTEQGDSAMYLCASSLDPGVKYFGPGTRLTVT.